This T cell receptor (beta chain) was sequenced in a study of blood T cells in healthy people across ages (dated by TCRdb to 2015 to 2017). Regarding the research as a whole: In model experiments, roughly one uniquely barcoded TCR beta cDNA molecule per two T cells was captured by template switching. Donors were grouped into four age groups: young (average roughly 15 years), middle-aged (about 40), aged (62) and long-lived (82). Using deep sequencing normalized with unique cDNA molecular identifiers, the study measured how TCR beta repertoire diversity changes with age. To avoid experimental bias, donors of different ages were spread randomly across the sequencing lanes. Two additional independent replicas of 1 million unique cDNA reads from the same blood draw were analyzed for two donors (one aged 18 to 30 and one aged 80 or older).

The full study reports these points: A strong correlation was found between observed TCR beta diversity and the percentage of naive T cells measured by flow cytometry. Observed TCR beta diversity per million T cells fell roughly linearly with age, and a significant reduction was already apparent by age approximately 41. The long-lived group showed more naive CD4+ T cells, fewer expanded clones and increased TCR diversity than the aged group, suggesting age selection. Because donor CMV infection status was unknown, age-related changes in expanded clonotypes were potentially confounded. Since profiling was done on bulk unsorted PBMCs, naive and antigen-experienced compartments could not be conclusively compared. Total diversity estimates from one million sequenced T cells were considered lower bounds and underestimates.

Inclusive of the bounding cysteine and phenylalanine, the CDR3 is 14 residues long. Just the 42-base CDR3 DNA is kept, in frame starting at base 1. Sequences MNHNY (CDR1) and SVGAGI (CDR2) are obtained from the germline V gene (reference sequence). V is pruned by 5 bases and J by 7 bases, leaving 7 bases of the junction without a gene match. Receptor libraries were prepared by 5' RACE. This sample was sequenced with an Illumina HiSeq 2500. The second PCR ran for about 6 to 11 cycles and used a J-beta primer mix along with a sample-barcoded 5' primer. A template-switch 5' adaptor carrying 12 random nucleotides introduced a unique molecular identifier onto each TCR beta cDNA molecule. At least 3 million CDR3-containing paired-end reads were obtained from each sample. All of the RNA was converted into first-strand cDNA using the Mint cDNA synthesis kit, with a TRBC-specific oligonucleotide serving as the primer. Following uracil-DNA glycosylase treatment, all cDNA underwent a first 18-cycle PCR with the universal primers M1SS and BC2_uni_R. As for how the authors treated the data: Normalization of each sample was performed by random selection of 1 million high-quality reads, each carrying a distinct molecular identifier. Reads sharing molecular identifiers were discarded rather than binned into consensus sequences. MiTCR, run with a Q25 quality threshold and the strictest error-elimination algorithm, handled CDR3 identification, clonotype clustering and error correction. A nonparametric unseen species model with Euler transformation was used to estimate lower-bound total TCR beta diversity. TCRdb applied fastp at Q25 and MiXCR to the public reads, then kept only in-frame beta chains. Identical CDR3 proteins give one entry, which carries the most common genes and DNA. The V and J calls come from TCRdb's annotation, not from the publication. The sample table contains fewer than 750,000 distinct CDR3 sequences; only one count was recorded for 45% to 55% of them. Under 30% of the sample is held by the ten biggest clonotypes.

Systemically healthy Caucasian individuals from Russia, around 39 in total and aged roughly 6 to 95 years, were included as donors. Ten milliliters of peripheral blood were collected from each donor into EDTA-treated Vacutainer tubes. PBMCs were isolated by Ficoll-Paque density-gradient centrifugation, with at least 7 million obtained per sample. Trizol reagent was used to extract total RNA from PBMCs, with at least 5 micrograms per sample. Naive CD45RAhigh/CD27high T cell percentages were measured by flow cytometry on a PBMC aliquot from every donor. This clonotype was found many times. Its binding antigen is unknown. No base quality information exists; no much larger clone differs at one position.

This TCR derives from a man older than 75 in good health. The chain links TRBV6-6 with TRBJ2-7, and TRBD1 matches 11 of the central bases. The specimen sequenced was blood. The DNA sequence is TGTGCCAGCAGTCCAGGACAGGGGGCGCGGGAGCAGTACTTC. Its protein product is CASSPGQGAREQYF.